This TCR beta chain was identified during a study of neurological immune-mediated disorders. Study-wide results and limits: In HTLV-1-associated myelopathy, TCR clonal expansion was greatest, whereas multiple sclerosis had the least, falling below healthy controls.

Ten or more counts support this clonotype. Its target is unknown. A single record per CDR3 protein comes from TCRdb applying MiXCR to the 5' RACE reads. The sample holds just over 95,000 distinct CDR3 sequences, roughly 3.5% seen once. Trimming cost V 2 bases and J 4 bases, with 12 bases left between them. CDR1 is SGHDT, CDR2 YYEEEE, per germline. This CDR3 comprises 14 residues. The receptor was derived from a woman aged 18-29 years with multiple sclerosis. J is TRBJ1-2 and V is TRBV5-6; possibly TRBD1 for D (5 bases). Material: PBMCs. In DNA form, the CDR3 reads TGTGCCAGCAGCTTCAGGGACGAGATCTATGGCTACACCTTC. Translation gives CASSFRDEIYGYTF.